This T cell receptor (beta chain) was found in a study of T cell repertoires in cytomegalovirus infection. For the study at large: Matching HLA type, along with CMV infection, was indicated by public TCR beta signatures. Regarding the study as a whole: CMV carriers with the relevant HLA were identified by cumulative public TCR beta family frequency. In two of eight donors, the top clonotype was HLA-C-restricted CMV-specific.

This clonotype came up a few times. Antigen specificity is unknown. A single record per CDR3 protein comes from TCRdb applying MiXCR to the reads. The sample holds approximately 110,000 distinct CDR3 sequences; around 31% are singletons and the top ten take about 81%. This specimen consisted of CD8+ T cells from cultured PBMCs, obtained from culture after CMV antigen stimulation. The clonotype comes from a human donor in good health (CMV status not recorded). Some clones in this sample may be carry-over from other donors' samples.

CDR3 in DNA: TGTGCCAGCAGTTTATGGGGACAGCTCAGCAATCAGCCCCAGCATTTT. It yields the protein CASSLWGQLSNQPQHF. This chain uses TRBV28 with TRBJ1-5, with 7 nucleotides matching TRBD1. V shed 0 bases, J shed 1 base, and the junction held 3 bases outside the gene matches. The CDR3 is made up of 16 amino acids. Germline V gene data show CDR1 as MDHEN and CDR2 as SYDVKM. Drawing the rest from reference TRBV28 and TRBJ1-5, the complete variable domain is DVKVTQSSRYLVKRTGEKVFLECVQDMDHENMFWYRQDPGLGLRLIYFSYDVKMKEKGDIPEGYSVSREKKERFSLILESASTNQTSMYLCASSLWGQLSNQPQHFGDGTRLSIL.